The rows below give T cell receptor beta chains drawn from one sample of a study of blood T cell repertoires in COVID-19. TCRdb keeps only in-frame clones here, not all; method: immunoSEQ multiplex PCR. The data show about 240,000 clones, with about 86% seen just once and 3.3% held by the top ten. The sequencing sample was made of PBMCs or T cells enriched from blood (not recorded which). Source of these receptors: a woman aged 40 to 50 with acute COVID-19. Each CDR3 is given with its conserved first and last residue. A D gene is named only where the DNA matches it firmly. Clone size is stated in some rows and not others, as once, few, many or a class when expanded.

clone_size,d_call,v_call,j_call,cdr3_aa,cdr3_nt
NA,NA,TRBV24-1,TRBJ2-7,CATSPRTLSYEQYF,TGTGCCACCAGTCCCCGGACATTGTCCTACGAGCAGTACTTC
many,NA,TRBV25-1,TRBJ1-3,CASSDPQGTDSGNTIYF,TGTGCCAGCAGTGATCCACAGGGTACTGACTCTGGAAACACCATATATTTT
NA,NA,TRBV29-1,TRBJ1-4,CSVGQGGEKLFF,TGCAGCGTTGGGCAGGGCGGTGAAAAACTGTTTTTT
NA,TRBD2,TRBV7-2,TRBJ2-1,CASRKTGTSVYNEQFF,TGTGCCAGCAGGAAAACCGGGACTAGCGTCTACAATGAGCAGTTCTTC
NA,TRBD2,TRBV27,TRBJ2-7,CASFRQTSDSSYEQYF,TGTGCCAGCTTTCGCCAGACTAGCGACAGCTCCTACGAGCAGTACTTC
once,NA,TRBV18,TRBJ1-3,CASSPYLGGDGNTIYF,TGTGCCAGCTCACCGTATTTAGGAGGGGACGGAAACACCATATATTTT
NA,TRBD1,TRBV5-1,TRBJ1-4,CASSVQGATNEKLFF,TGCGCCAGCAGCGTACAGGGGGCAACTAATGAAAAACTGTTTTTT
few,TRBD1,TRBV30,TRBJ1-2,CAWSGTGADYGYTF,TGTGCCTGGAGCGGGACAGGGGCGGACTATGGCTACACCTTC
NA,NA,TRBV6-5,TRBJ1-5,CASRTVSNQPQHF,TGTGCCAGCAGGACAGTTAGCAATCAGCCCCAGCATTTT
NA,NA,TRBV27,TRBJ2-7,CASSSYRVAIYEQYF,TGTGCCAGCAGTTCCTACAGGGTGGCCATTTACGAGCAGTACTTC
NA,TRBD2,TRBV7-3,TRBJ2-7,CASSIDSGSPYEQYF,TGTGCCAGCAGTATAGATAGCGGGAGCCCCTACGAGCAGTACTTC
NA,TRBD1,TRBV3-1/TRBV3-2,TRBJ2-1,CASSPEGARYNEQFF,TGTGCCAGCAGTCCCGAGGGGGCGAGGTACAATGAGCAGTTCTTC
NA,TRBD1,TRBV30,TRBJ2-1,CAWSTGTGLRQFF,TGTGCCTGGAGTACCGGGACAGGGTTAAGGCAGTTCTTC
NA,NA,TRBV6-5,TRBJ2-7,CATESRVRYEQYF,TGTGCCACCGAGAGCAGGGTTAGATACGAGCAGTACTTC
NA,NA,TRBV16,TRBJ1-3,CASSQSGGSGNTIYF,TGTGCCAGCAGCCAATCAGGGGGATCTGGAAACACCATATATTTT
NA,NA,TRBV29-1,TRBJ1-2,CSGGGETETNYGYTF,TGCAGCGGCGGAGGAGAGACCGAGACTAACTATGGCTACACCTTC
few,TRBD2,TRBV11-1,TRBJ2-7,CASGPGLAGGEQYF,TGTGCCAGCGGTCCGGGACTAGCGGGTGGCGAGCAGTACTTC
NA,TRBD2,TRBV19,TRBJ2-2,CASSSGSPTGELFF,TGTGCCAGTAGCAGCGGGAGTCCCACCGGGGAGCTGTTTTTT
NA,TRBD2,TRBV7-6,TRBJ2-2,CASRAGVRAGELFF,TGTGCTAGCAGAGCGGGAGTACGGGCCGGGGAGCTGTTTTTT
NA,TRBD2,TRBV28,TRBJ2-6,CASSPAEAGRGANVLTF,TGTGCCAGCAGTCCCGCGGAAGCGGGACGTGGGGCCAACGTCCTGACTTTC
few,NA,TRBV11-3,TRBJ1-1,CASSIDGEAFF,TGTGCCAGCAGCATCGACGGGGAAGCTTTCTTT
NA,NA,TRBV5-8,TRBJ2-5,CASSLLRHQETQYF,TGTGCCAGCAGCTTGCTGCGGCACCAAGAGACCCAGTACTTC
NA,TRBD1,TRBV7-3,TRBJ1-1,CASSPRTGGTEAFF,TGTGCCAGCAGCCCCCGGACAGGGGGGACTGAAGCTTTCTTT
NA,NA,TRBV2,TRBJ1-6,CASTRSGGDSPLHF,TGTGCCAGCACGAGATCCGGGGGAGATTCACCCCTCCACTTT
NA,NA,TRBV24-1,TRBJ2-1,CATSPTGPRSYNEQFF,TGTGCCACCAGTCCAACAGGCCCCCGTTCCTACAATGAGCAGTTCTTC
NA,TRBD2,TRBV2,TRBJ2-5,CASSESLAGGLQETQYF,TGTGCCAGCAGTGAAAGCCTAGCGGGAGGCCTACAAGAGACCCAGTACTTC
NA,NA,TRBV28,TRBJ2-1,CASSFRSSGAGGYNEQFF,TGTGCCAGCAGTTTTCGTAGTAGCGGGGCAGGGGGCTACAATGAGCAGTTCTTC
NA,TRBD1,TRBV7-9,TRBJ1-3,CASRPTGASGNTIYF,TGTGCCAGCAGACCAACAGGGGCCTCTGGAAACACCATATATTTT
NA,TRBD2,TRBV15,TRBJ2-1,CATSRGPPGTSKDNEQFF,TGTGCCACCAGCAGAGGACCCCCCGGGACTAGCAAGGACAATGAGCAGTTCTTC
NA,NA,TRBV9,TRBJ2-2,CASHTRNTGELFF,TGTGCCAGCCATACACGAAACACCGGGGAGCTGTTTTTT
few,TRBD2,TRBV5-3,TRBJ2-1,CARRGGRAVSYNEQFF,TGTGCCAGACGTGGCGGGAGGGCCGTGTCCTACAATGAGCAGTTCTTC
NA,NA,TRBV3-1/TRBV3-2,TRBJ1-4,CASSHSDSGEKLFF,TGTGCCAGCAGCCACTCCGACAGTGGAGAAAAACTGTTTTTT
NA,NA,TRBV7-9,TRBJ1-6,CASSPPTVNLSPLHF,TGTGCCAGCAGCCCCCCGACAGTAAATTTATCACCCCTCCACTTT
NA,TRBD2,TRBV9,TRBJ2-5,CASSQGLAGGRETQYF,TGTGCCAGCAGCCAAGGTTTAGCGGGAGGTAGGGAGACCCAGTACTTC
once,TRBD2,TRBV19,TRBJ2-1,CASSLAGGPNEQFF,TGTGCCAGTAGTCTCGCGGGAGGGCCGAATGAGCAGTTCTTC
NA,TRBD2,TRBV7-9,TRBJ2-1,CASRRLAGGDEQFF,TGTGCCAGCAGACGACTAGCGGGAGGGGATGAGCAGTTCTTC
once,TRBD2,TRBV11-3,TRBJ2-7,CASSFGLAGLSEQYF,TGTGCCAGCAGCTTTGGGCTAGCGGGCCTGTCGGAGCAGTACTTC
NA,NA,TRBV11-3,TRBJ2-7,CASSLDQVRAYEQYF,TGTGCCAGCAGCTTAGATCAGGTCAGGGCATACGAGCAGTACTTC
NA,NA,TRBV19,TRBJ1-6,CASRSTGYYNSPLHF,TGTGCCAGTAGGTCGACAGGCTACTATAATTCACCCCTCCACTTT
NA,NA,TRBV18,TRBJ2-7,CASSPSGESSYEQYF,TGTGCCAGCTCACCATCAGGTGAAAGCTCCTACGAGCAGTACTTC
NA,NA,TRBV7-9,TRBJ1-5,CASSPSGTSNQPQHF,TGTGCCAGCAGTCCTTCCGGGACAAGTAATCAGCCCCAGCATTTT
NA,TRBD1,TRBV14,TRBJ1-2,CASSQAWTGEIHGYTF,TGTGCCAGCAGCCAAGCATGGACAGGGGAAATACACGGCTACACCTTC
NA,NA,TRBV9,TRBJ2-2,CASSVGVARGTGELFF,TGTGCCAGCAGCGTAGGTGTAGCCCGTGGCACCGGGGAGCTGTTTTTT
NA,NA,TRBV11-3,TRBJ2-2,CASSLVLQSTGELFF,TGTGCCAGCAGCTTAGTTCTCCAGTCCACCGGGGAGCTGTTTTTT
NA,NA,TRBV5-6,TRBJ1-1,CASSLAVNTEAFF,TGTGCCAGCAGCTTGGCAGTGAACACTGAAGCTTTCTTT
NA,NA,TRBV10-1,TRBJ2-7,CASSELTGFTYEQYF,TGCGCCAGCAGTGAGTTGACAGGTTTTACCTACGAGCAGTACTTC
NA,TRBD2,TRBV5-4,TRBJ2-2,CASSRGLAGESLNGELFF,TGTGCCAGCAGCAGGGGACTAGCGGGAGAGAGTCTGAACGGGGAGCTGTTTTTT